The 2 T cell receptor beta chains below were found in one sample sequenced in a study of cytomegalovirus exposure and HLA in healthy donors. Use of 60 Vbeta and 13 Jbeta primers characterized the PCR. Generated by immunoSEQ multiplex PCR, the TCRdb table keeps only in-frame clones and is missing some. The sample records approximately 300,000 clones, 80% being singletons. The material sequenced was PBMCs. The receptors originated from a girl aged 2-10 years in good health and CMV-seronegative.

The rearrangement links TRBV4-1 to TRBJ2-5, with 11 bases fitting TRBD2. The CDR3 consists of 17 residues. The ends lost 4 bases at V and 2 bases at J; junction bases unmatched: 9. CDR1 is MGHRA and CDR2 is YSYEKL in the germline V gene. Here the CDR3 DNA reads TGCGCCAGCAGCCTTTCCACCGGGACTAGCGGACAAGAGACCCAGTACTTC. Residues: CASSLSTGTSGQETQYF.

This rearrangement joins TRBV28 to TRBJ2-7, with 8 bases aligning to TRBD1. The germline CDR1 and CDR2 sequences are MDHEN and SYDVKM. J lost 5 bases, V lost 8 bases, and 11 bases had no gene match. The CDR3 has 14 residues. CDR3 sequence: CASLDRGGRHEQYF. The CDR3 region has the DNA TGTGCCAGCCTCGACAGGGGCGGCAGACACGAGCAGTACTTC.